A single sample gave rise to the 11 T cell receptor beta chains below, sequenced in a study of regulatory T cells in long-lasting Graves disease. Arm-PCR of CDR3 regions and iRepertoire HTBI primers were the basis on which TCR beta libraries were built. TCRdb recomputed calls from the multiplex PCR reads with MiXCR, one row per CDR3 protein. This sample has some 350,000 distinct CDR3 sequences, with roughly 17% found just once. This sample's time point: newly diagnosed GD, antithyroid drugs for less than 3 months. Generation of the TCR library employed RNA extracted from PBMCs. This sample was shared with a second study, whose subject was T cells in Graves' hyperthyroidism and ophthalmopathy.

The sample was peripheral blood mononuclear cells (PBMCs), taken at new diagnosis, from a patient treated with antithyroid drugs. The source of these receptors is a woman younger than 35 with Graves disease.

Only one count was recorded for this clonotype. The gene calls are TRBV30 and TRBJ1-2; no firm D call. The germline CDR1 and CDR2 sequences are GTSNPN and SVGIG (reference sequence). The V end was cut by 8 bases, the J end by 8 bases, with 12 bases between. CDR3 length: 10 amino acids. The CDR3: CALKEGGYTF. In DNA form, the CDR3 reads TGTGCCCTAAAGGAGGGCGGCTACACCTTC.

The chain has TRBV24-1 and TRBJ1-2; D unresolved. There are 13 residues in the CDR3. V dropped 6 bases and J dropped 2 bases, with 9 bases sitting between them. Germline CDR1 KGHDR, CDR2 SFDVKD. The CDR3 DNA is TGTGCCACCAGTCAAGGCCGGAACTATGGCTACACCTTC. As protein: CATSQGRNYGYTF.

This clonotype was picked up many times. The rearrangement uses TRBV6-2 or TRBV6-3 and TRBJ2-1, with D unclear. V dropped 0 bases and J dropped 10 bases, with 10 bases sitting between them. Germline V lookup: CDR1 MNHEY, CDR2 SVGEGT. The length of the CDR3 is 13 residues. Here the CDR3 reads CASSYSEHLEQFF. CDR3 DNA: TGTGCCAGCAGTTACTCGGAGCACCTCGAGCAGTTCTTC.

CDR3 loop: CSVEGTLSGNTIYF. In nucleotides, the CDR3 is TGCAGCGTTGAGGGGACACTCTCTGGAAACACCATATATTTT. The chain uses TRBV29-1 and TRBJ1-3, with D possibly TRBD1 on 6 matching bases. The CDR3 extends over 14 amino acids. Trimming took 3 bases from V and 0 from J, leaving 9 bases between them. Germline V CDR1 and CDR2: SQVTM, ANQGSEA.

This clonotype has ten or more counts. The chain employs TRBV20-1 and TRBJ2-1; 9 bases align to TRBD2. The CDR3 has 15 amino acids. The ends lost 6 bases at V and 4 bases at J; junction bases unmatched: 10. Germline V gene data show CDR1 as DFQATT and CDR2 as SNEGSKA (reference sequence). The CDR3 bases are TGCAGTGCCCTAGCCGCGACTAGCGGATACAATGAGCAGTTCTTC. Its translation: CSALAATSGYNEQFF.

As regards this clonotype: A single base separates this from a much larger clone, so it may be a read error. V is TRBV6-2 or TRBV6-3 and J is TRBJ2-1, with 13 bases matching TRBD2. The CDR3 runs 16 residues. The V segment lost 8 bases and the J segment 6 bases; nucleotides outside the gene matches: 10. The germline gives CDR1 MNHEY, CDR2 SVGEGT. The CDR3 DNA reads TGTGCCAGCGGTATTACCGGGACTAGCGGGATCAATGAGCAGTTCTTC. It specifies CASGITGTSGINEQFF.

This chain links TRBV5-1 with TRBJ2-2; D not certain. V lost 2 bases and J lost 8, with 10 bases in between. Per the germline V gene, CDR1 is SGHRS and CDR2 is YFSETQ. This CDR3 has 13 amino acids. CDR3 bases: TGCGCCAGCAGCTTATTAAGGAGAGGGGAGCTGTTTTTT. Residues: CASSLLRRGELFF.

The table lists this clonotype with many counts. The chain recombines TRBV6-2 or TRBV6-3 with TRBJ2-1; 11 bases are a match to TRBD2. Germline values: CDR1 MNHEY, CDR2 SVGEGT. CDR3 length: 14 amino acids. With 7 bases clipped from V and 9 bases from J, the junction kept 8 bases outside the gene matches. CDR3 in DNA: TGTGCCAGCATCAGTAGCGGGGGGGAAGGTGAGCAGTTCTTC. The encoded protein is CASISSGGEGEQFF.

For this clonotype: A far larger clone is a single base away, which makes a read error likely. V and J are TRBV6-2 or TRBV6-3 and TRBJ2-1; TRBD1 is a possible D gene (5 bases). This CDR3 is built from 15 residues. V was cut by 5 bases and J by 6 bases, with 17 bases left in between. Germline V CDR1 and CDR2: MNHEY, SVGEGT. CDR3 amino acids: CASSAGRVLVNEQFF. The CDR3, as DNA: TGTGCCAGCAGTGCAGGCAGGGTTCTGGTCAATGAGCAGTTCTTC.

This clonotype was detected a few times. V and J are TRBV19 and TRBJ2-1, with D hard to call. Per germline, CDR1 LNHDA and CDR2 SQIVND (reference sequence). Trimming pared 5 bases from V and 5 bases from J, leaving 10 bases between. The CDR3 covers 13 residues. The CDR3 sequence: CASSPPINNEQFF. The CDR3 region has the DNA TGTGCCAGTAGTCCCCCGATTAACAATGAGCAGTTCTTC.

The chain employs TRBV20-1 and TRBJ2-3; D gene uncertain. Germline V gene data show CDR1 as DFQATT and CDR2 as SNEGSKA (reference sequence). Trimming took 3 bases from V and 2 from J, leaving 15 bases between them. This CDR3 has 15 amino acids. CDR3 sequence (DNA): TGCAGTGCTAGGGCCCTGGCGACTGACACAGATACGCAGTATTTT. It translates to CSARALATDTDTQYF.